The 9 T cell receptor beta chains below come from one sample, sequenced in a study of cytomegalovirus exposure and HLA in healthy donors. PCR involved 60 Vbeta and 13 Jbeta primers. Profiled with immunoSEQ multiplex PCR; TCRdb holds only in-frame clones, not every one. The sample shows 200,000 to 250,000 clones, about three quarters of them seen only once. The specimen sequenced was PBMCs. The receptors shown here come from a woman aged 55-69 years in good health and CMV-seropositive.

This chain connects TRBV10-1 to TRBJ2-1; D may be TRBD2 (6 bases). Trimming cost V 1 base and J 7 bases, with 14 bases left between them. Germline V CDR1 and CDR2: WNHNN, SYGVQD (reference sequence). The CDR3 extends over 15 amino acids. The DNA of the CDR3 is TGCGCCAGCAGTGAGTATCCAGCGGGTAGAAATGAGCAGTTCTTC. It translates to CASSEYPAGRNEQFF.

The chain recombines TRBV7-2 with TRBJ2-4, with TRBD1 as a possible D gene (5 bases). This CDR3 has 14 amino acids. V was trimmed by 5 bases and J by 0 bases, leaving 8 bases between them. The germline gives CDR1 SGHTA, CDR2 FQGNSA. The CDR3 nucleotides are TGTGCCAGCAGCCCTGACAGAGCCAAAAACATTCAGTACTTC. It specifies CASSPDRAKNIQYF. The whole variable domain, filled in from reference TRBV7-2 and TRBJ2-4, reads GAGVSQSPSNKVTEKGKDVELRCDPISGHTALYWYRQSLGQGLEFLIYFQGNSAPDKSGLPSDRFSAERTGGSVSTLTIQRTQQEDSAVYLCASSPDRAKNIQYFGAGTRLSVL.

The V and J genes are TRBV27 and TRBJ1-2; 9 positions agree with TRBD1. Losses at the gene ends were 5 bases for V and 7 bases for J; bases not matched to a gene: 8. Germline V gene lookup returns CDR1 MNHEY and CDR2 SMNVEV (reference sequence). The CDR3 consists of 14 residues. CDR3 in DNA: TGTGCCAGCAGTACTCGGGACAGGGTTGGTGGCTACACCTTC. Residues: CASSTRDRVGGYTF.

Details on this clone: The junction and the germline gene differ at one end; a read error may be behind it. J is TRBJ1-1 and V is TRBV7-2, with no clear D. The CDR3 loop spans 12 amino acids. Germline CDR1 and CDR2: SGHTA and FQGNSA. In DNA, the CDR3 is TGTGCCAGCAGCCCGGTGGGCACTGAGGCTTTCTTT. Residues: CASSPVGTEAFF.

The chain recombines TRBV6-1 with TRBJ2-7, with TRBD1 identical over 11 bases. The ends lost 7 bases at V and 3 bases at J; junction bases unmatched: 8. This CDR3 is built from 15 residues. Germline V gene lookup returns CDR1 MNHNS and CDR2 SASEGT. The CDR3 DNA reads TGTGCCAGCACCGTAGAGGGGACAGGGGGCTACGAGCAGTACTTC. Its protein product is CASTVEGTGGYEQYF.

The CDR3 sequence: CASSIGLAQTNNEQFF. CDR3 bases: TGTGCCAGTAGTATAGGACTAGCGCAAACTAACAATGAGCAGTTCTTC. The V call is TRBV19, the J call TRBJ2-1; TRBD2 matches at 8 bases. The CDR3 is made up of 16 amino acids. Trimming cost V 1 base and J 5 bases; bases outside gene matches: 7. The V gene's germline CDR1 is LNHDA and CDR2 SQIVND (reference sequence).

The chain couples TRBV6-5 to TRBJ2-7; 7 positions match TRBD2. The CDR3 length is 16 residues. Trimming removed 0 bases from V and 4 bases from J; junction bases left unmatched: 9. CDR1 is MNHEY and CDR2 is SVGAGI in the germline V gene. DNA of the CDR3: TGTGCCAGCAGTTACTCGGGCTCCGGGGACTATTACGAGCAGTACTTC. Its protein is CASSYSGSGDYYEQYF.

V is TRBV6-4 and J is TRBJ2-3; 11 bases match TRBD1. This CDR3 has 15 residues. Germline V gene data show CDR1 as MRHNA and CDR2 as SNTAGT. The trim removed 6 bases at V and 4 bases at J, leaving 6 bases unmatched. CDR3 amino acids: CASSPGQGASDTQYF. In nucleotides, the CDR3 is TGTGCCAGCAGCCCAGGACAGGGGGCGTCAGATACGCAGTATTTT.

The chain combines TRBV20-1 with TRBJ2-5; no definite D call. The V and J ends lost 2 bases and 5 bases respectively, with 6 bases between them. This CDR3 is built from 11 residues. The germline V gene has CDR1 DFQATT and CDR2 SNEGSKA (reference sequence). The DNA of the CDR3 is TGCAGTGCTAGATTCTTGGAGACCCAGTACTTC. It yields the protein CSARFLETQYF.